This T cell receptor beta chain was identified during a study of esophageal squamous cell carcinoma under preoperative chemotherapy (dated 2018 in TCRdb). Study-wide context: Both tumor-infiltrating lymphocytes and peripheral blood T cells had their TCR repertoires profiled in the study. The effects of paclitaxel-nedaplatin chemotherapy on T-cell receptor repertoires in patients with esophageal squamous cell carcinoma were assessed. The cohort comprised roughly five patients with primary esophageal squamous cell carcinoma. Repertoires from samples collected before paclitaxel-nedaplatin therapy were compared with repertoires from samples collected after the therapy. The study at large found these results: The analysis included only four to six patients with esophageal squamous cell carcinoma, making the cohort small. Post-treatment tumor-infiltrating lymphocytes appeared to be derived in part from peripheral T cells migrating into the tumor, rather than solely from local clonal changes. Paclitaxel-nedaplatin therapy caused immediate and substantial changes in clonotype frequency, and abundant clones were more likely to contract than to amplify. After chemotherapy, TCR diversity rose significantly in peripheral T cells, but this increase was not seen in tumor-infiltrating lymphocytes.

The time point label here, explained by the study, means: before preoperative PTX-NDP chemotherapy. Before surgery, patients were given paclitaxel-nedaplatin as preoperative chemotherapy. From cysteine to phenylalanine, the CDR3 is 14 amino acids long. The kept DNA is CDR3 alone, 42 bases in frame from the first base. After removal of 7 bases from V and 2 bases from J, the junction retains 3 bases not matched to a gene. The germline V gene sets CDR1 to SGHTA and CDR2 to FQGNSA. Receptor libraries were prepared by PCR. The data were produced on a HiSeq X Ten. High-throughput sequencing was used to characterize TCR repertoires. TCRdb reprocessing: public reads trimmed at Q25 with fastp, clones called with MiXCR, in-frame beta chains kept. Records with the same CDR3 protein are collapsed into one entry carrying the most frequent genes and DNA. Within this sample are about 16,000 distinct CDR3 sequences, with under 55% of them counted one time only. Approximately 29% of the sample belongs to the ten largest clones.

Points on this clonotype: Its binding antigen is unknown. Base-call qualities are not available, and no considerably larger clone is one nucleotide away.

The rearrangement combines TRBV7-2 with TRBJ2-5; TRBD2 agrees with 11 junctional bases. Specimen collection occurred from a patient given preoperative chemotherapy. The receptor's source is a human donor with esophageal squamous cell carcinoma. The donor label of this sample is uncertain. This receptor carries the CDR3 CASTPSGRQETQYF. The DNA sequence is given as TGTGCCAGCACTCCTAGCGGGAGGCAAGAGACCCAGTACTTC.